This T cell receptor (beta chain) stems from a study of OX40 agonist ivuxolimab in advanced cancers. Germline CDR1 is GTSNPN and CDR2 is SVGIG (reference sequence). The CDR3 totals 12 residues. V lost 5 bases to trimming and J lost 2 bases, with 10 bases between them. Libraries were prepared by immunoSEQ multiplex PCR; TCRdb keeps only in-frame clonotypes and omits some of them. The table records tens of thousands of clones, 70% to 90% of them present only once. This clone has just a few counts. Sequences were derived from CD4+ or CD8+ T cells sorted from blood, sampled in a trial of the OX40 agonist ivuxolimab. This TCR derives from an adult with an advanced solid tumor such as melanoma, head and neck, liver or kidney cancer. The genes are TRBV30 and TRBJ2-7; D is undetermined. The CDR3 DNA reads as TGTGCCTGGTCACGACTCACCTACGAGCAGTACTTC. This translates into CAWSRLTYEQYF.